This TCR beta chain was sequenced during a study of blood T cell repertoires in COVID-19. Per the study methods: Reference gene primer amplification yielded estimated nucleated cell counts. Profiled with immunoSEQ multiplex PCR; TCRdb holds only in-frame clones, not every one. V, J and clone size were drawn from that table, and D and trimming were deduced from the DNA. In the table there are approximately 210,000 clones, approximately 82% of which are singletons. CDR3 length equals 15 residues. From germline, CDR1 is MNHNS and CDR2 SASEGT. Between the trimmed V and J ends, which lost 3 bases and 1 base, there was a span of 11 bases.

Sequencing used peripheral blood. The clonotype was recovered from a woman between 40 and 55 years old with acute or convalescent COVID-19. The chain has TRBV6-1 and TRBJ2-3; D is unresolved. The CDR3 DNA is TGTGCCAGCAGTGACCCCGCGCGTCGCACAGATACGCAGTATTTT. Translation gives CASSDPARRTDTQYF.